Presented here are 29 T cell receptor beta chains from one specimen sequenced in a study of T cell responses to AZD1222 COVID-19 vaccine (dated by TCRdb to the early 2020s). Libraries were constructed by the immunoSEQ multiplex PCR assay. TCRdb mirrors the immuneACCESS table, restricted to in-frame sequences. Some clones are absent from its copies; in checked studies, under half trace to an unresolved V gene, and the reason for the others is unknown. The sample table lists 130,000 to 150,000 clones, just over 90% of them with a count of one. The ten largest clones take up 2.5% to 3% of the sample. Sample time point, as interpreted from the label and publication: baseline before first vaccination. The meaning of the sample's treatment or condition label: meningococcal conjugate vaccine given as trial control. The sample in question was peripheral blood, obtained on day 0 of MenACWY control vaccination. These receptors were collected from an adult in good health.

J is TRBJ1-1 and V is TRBV5-1, with a weak D call TRBD1 (5 bases). V lost 1 base and J 6 bases, leaving 16 bases between the germline ends. From germline, CDR1 is SGHRS and CDR2 YFSETQ. CDR3 length: 15 residues. The CDR3 sequence: CASSLRSGAMAEAFF. The CDR3 DNA follows: TGCGCCAGCAGCTTGCGTTCCGGGGCGATGGCTGAAGCTTTCTTT.

The rearrangement uses TRBV19 and TRBJ1-5; 9 nucleotides align to TRBD1. Per the germline V gene, CDR1 is LNHDA and CDR2 is SQIVND (reference sequence). Unmatched junction bases numbered 4, after V lost 4 bases and J lost 0 bases. The CDR3 is 16 amino acids. CDR3 protein: CASSTDRGDSNQPQHF. CDR3 sequence (DNA): TGTGCCAGTAGTACGGACAGGGGCGATAGCAATCAGCCCCAGCATTTT.

The chain employs TRBV9 and TRBJ2-6; D is ambiguous. V lost 0 bases and J 0 bases, leaving 10 bases between the germline ends. Germline CDR1 is SGDLS and CDR2 is YYNGEE. CDR3 length: 17 amino acids. DNA for the CDR3: TGTGCCAGCAGCGTAGGGTGGTTCGTCTCTGGGGCCAACGTCCTGACTTTC. Translation gives CASSVGWFVSGANVLTF.

This chain connects TRBV6-1 to TRBJ1-1; tentatively, D is TRBD1 (6 bases). This CDR3 is built from 13 residues. Trimming left V 3 bases short and J 1 base short, with 6 bases between. CDR1 and CDR2 (germline): MNHNS, SASEGT. The CDR3, as DNA: TGTGCCAGCAGTGAGGACAGGAACACTGAAGCTTTCTTT. Amino acids: CASSEDRNTEAFF.

The chain carries TRBV29-1 and TRBJ1-5; 10 bases line up with TRBD1. The length of the CDR3 is 15 residues. The V gene's germline CDR1 is SQVTM and CDR2 ANQGSEA. The J segment lost 3 bases and the V segment lost 6 bases, leaving 8 bases of the junction unmatched. The CDR3: CSVAPGTGDNQPQHF. CDR3 DNA: TGCAGCGTCGCCCCCGGGACAGGGGACAATCAGCCCCAGCATTTT.

The gene calls are TRBV3-1 (or the pseudogene TRBV3-2) and TRBJ2-1; possible D gene TRBD2, 7 bases. V lost 4 bases to trimming and J lost 7 bases, with 14 bases between them. This CDR3 comprises 14 residues. Germline V gene sequence: CDR1 LGHDT, CDR2 YNNKEL (reference sequence). The CDR3 loop reads CASSRPAGANEQFF. The CDR3, as DNA: TGTGCCAGCAGCCGCCCGGCGGGGGCTAATGAGCAGTTCTTC.

The genes are TRBV19 and TRBJ2-7; D gene uncertain. The CDR3 extends over 15 amino acids. Germline V gives CDR1 LNHDA, CDR2 SQIVND (reference sequence). V was pared by 0 bases and J by 4 bases, with 13 bases between. The DNA of the CDR3 is TGTGCCAGTAGTATAGAGCGTGGCATTAATTACGAGCAGTACTTC. It is translated as CASSIERGINYEQYF.

The table lists this clone with a few counts. The chain is built from TRBV6-5 and TRBJ1-6, with 8 bases aligning to TRBD1. The CDR3 is 13 residues long. Germline V lookup: CDR1 MNHEY, CDR2 SVGAGI. The junction had 10 bases not matched to a gene; V was cut back by 8 bases and J by 13 bases. The CDR3 reads CASWGTGSVPLHF. The CDR3, as DNA: TGTGCCAGCTGGGGGACAGGAAGCGTTCCCCTCCACTTT.

The genes are TRBV7-8 and TRBJ1-4; possible D gene TRBD1, 6 bases. This CDR3 region has 15 residues. V lost 5 bases to trimming and J lost 4 bases, with 14 bases between them. Germline-derived CDR1 and CDR2 are SGHVS and FQNEAQ. The CDR3 loop reads CASSPTGTSNEKLFF. The DNA for the CDR3 is TGTGCCAGCAGCCCAACCGGGACAAGTAATGAAAAACTGTTTTTT.

V usage is TRBV4-1 and J usage is TRBJ2-1; TRBD2 agrees at 8 bases. The CDR3 consists of 21 residues. CDR1 MGHRA and CDR2 YSYEKL come from the germline V gene. The V segment lost 0 bases and the J segment 4 bases; nucleotides outside the gene matches: 20. CDR3 loop: CASSQERIGGRTSFFYNEQFF. In DNA form, the CDR3 reads TGCGCCAGCAGCCAAGAGCGGATTGGCGGGAGGACCTCTTTCTTTTACAATGAGCAGTTCTTC.

This clone was seen only once. The genes are TRBV11-1 and TRBJ1-1, with unresolved D. The CDR3 runs to 13 residues. Between the trimmed V and J ends, which lost 5 bases and 4 bases, there was a span of 11 bases. Germline loops: CDR1 SGHAT, CDR2 FQDESV (reference sequence). This chain's CDR3 is CASSHTPGTEAFF. In DNA form, the CDR3 reads TGTGCCAGCAGCCACACACCCGGCACTGAAGCTTTCTTT.

V gene TRBV28 combines with J gene TRBJ1-5; D is perhaps TRBD1 (5 bases). V was pared by 5 bases and J by 5 bases, with 13 bases between. CDR1 and CDR2 from the germline V gene are MDHEN and SYDVKM. The CDR3 contains 14 residues. CDR3 DNA: TGTGCCAGCAGTCTAGGGGTTGGGGATCAGCCCCAGCATTTT. The encoded protein is CASSLGVGDQPQHF.

The gene calls are TRBV18 and TRBJ2-4; no clear D gene. CDR3 length equals 17 residues. Germline CDR1 reads KGHSH; CDR2 reads LQKENI. The ends were cut back, 1 base at V and 3 bases at J, with 16 bases in the middle. CDR3 region: CASSPRRFTRDKNIQYF. The CDR3 DNA reads TGTGCCAGCTCACCACGGAGATTTACAAGGGACAAAAACATTCAGTACTTC.

The rearrangement uses TRBV24-1 and TRBJ2-3; 11 bases are shared with TRBD1. J was trimmed by 4 bases and V by 3 bases; bases with no gene match: 5. The CDR3 is 16 amino acids. Germline V CDR1 and CDR2: KGHDR, SFDVKD. Written as DNA, the CDR3 is TGTGCCACCAGTGATGCGGGACAGGGGGGGTCAGATACGCAGTATTTT. Amino acids: CATSDAGQGGSDTQYF.

The chain joins TRBV4-2 to TRBJ2-7; no reliable D call. CDR3 length: 16 residues. CDR1 and CDR2 (germline): LGHNA, YNFKEQ. Trimming pared 0 bases from V and 2 bases from J, leaving 14 bases between. In DNA, the CDR3 is TGTGCCAGCAGCCAAGAACCCCCGCCGCAGACCTACGAGCAGTACTTC. Protein product: CASSQEPPPQTYEQYF.

The chain recombines TRBV7-9 with TRBJ1-3; tentative D call: TRBD1 (5 bases). Trimming removed 5 bases at V and 1 base at J, with 9 bases between. Per the germline V gene, CDR1 is SEHNR and CDR2 is FQNEAQ (reference sequence). The CDR3 is made up of 14 amino acids. Written as DNA, the CDR3 is TGTGCCAGCAGCACTACAGGATCTGGAAACACCATATATTTT. Residues: CASSTTGSGNTIYF.

This chain links TRBV7-9 with TRBJ2-7; 9 bases align to TRBD1. The CDR3 is 14 residues long. CDR1 is SEHNR, CDR2 FQNEAQ, per germline (reference sequence). V shed 4 bases and J 4 bases; nucleotides not matched to a gene: 5. In nucleotides, the CDR3 is TGTGCCAGCAGCTCCTGGACAGGGGAATACGAGCAGTACTTC. Translation gives CASSSWTGEYEQYF.

The chain employs TRBV30 and TRBJ2-3, with 9 nucleotides matching TRBD2. The CDR3 is 15 residues long. Germline V gene sequence: CDR1 GTSNPN, CDR2 SVGIG (reference sequence). V lost 3 bases and J lost 0; bases outside the gene matches: 4. The CDR3 region is CAWSGGTSSTDTQYF. The CDR3 coding sequence is TGTGCCTGGAGCGGCGGGACTAGCAGCACAGATACGCAGTATTTT. The full variable domain, completed using reference TRBV30 and TRBJ2-3, is SQTIHQWPATLVQPVGSPLSLECTVEGTSNPNLYWYRQAAGRGLQLLFYSVGIGQISSEVPQNLSASRPQDRQFILSSKKLLLSDSGFYLCAWSGGTSSTDTQYFGPGTRLTVL.

The chain has TRBV7-8 and TRBJ2-2, with 10 bases lining up with TRBD2. The CDR3 is 16 amino acids. V trimming: 5 bases; J trimming: 1 base; junction bases outside the gene matches: 4. Germline V gene data show CDR1 as SGHVS and CDR2 as FQNEAQ. The CDR3 bases are TGTGCCAGCAGCCCCCGGACTAGCGGGAACACCGGGGAGCTGTTTTTT. Its protein is CASSPRTSGNTGELFF.

This rearrangement joins TRBV21-1 to TRBJ1-5; the DNA was not used to check the table's D call, TRBD1. TRBV21-1 is flagged as a pseudogene. The CDR3 sequence is 19 residues long. The DNA for the CDR3 is TGTGCCAGCAGCACACACCGGGACAGGGAAGGAGATAGCAATCAGCCCCAGCATTTT. This encodes CASSTHRDREGDSNQPQHF.

The V gene is TRBV5-6, the J gene TRBJ1-6; no clear D gene. CDR1 is SGHDT and CDR2 is YYEEEE in the germline V gene. Trimming left V 3 bases short and J 5 bases short, with 24 bases between. The CDR3 is made up of 19 amino acids. CDR3: CASSYRSRTARFHNSPLHF. CDR3 DNA sequence: TGTGCCAGCAGCTACCGATCTAGGACGGCACGTTTCCATAATTCACCCCTCCACTTT.

This chain connects TRBV20-1 to TRBJ1-5, with D unclear. The CDR3 contains 11 residues. The germline CDR1 and CDR2 sequences are DFQATT and SNEGSKA (reference sequence). The V and J ends lost 1 base and 8 bases respectively, with 6 bases between them. The CDR3 nucleotides read TGCAGTGCTAGAGGTACAAAGCCCCAGCATTTT. Its translation is CSARGTKPQHF.

This chain uses TRBV2 with TRBJ2-1; D possibly uses TRBD1 or TRBD2 (5 bases each). The germline V and J ends were trimmed by 3 bases and 9 bases, with 21 bases remaining between them. Per germline, CDR1 SNHLY and CDR2 FYNNEI. This CDR3 is built from 16 residues. Written as DNA, the CDR3 is TGTGCCAGCAGTGAGAGCCTGGGGCTCCCGAGGGGTGAGCAGTTCTTC. As protein: CASSESLGLPRGEQFF. Using reference TRBV2 and TRBJ2-1 for the parts outside the CDR3, the full variable domain is EPEVTQTPSHQVTQMGQEVILRCVPISNHLYFYWYRQILGQKVEFLVSFYNNEISEKSEIFDDQFSVERPDGSNFTLKIRSTKLEDSAMYFCASSESLGLPRGEQFFGPGTRLTVL.

The chain carries TRBV6-5 and TRBJ1-1; 7 bases are shared with TRBD1. This CDR3 is 14 amino acids long. V shed 8 bases and J 6 bases; nucleotides not matched to a gene: 12. Germline lookup yields CDR1 MNHEY and CDR2 SVGAGI. The CDR3 region is CASRRQGGTAEAFF. CDR3 sequence (DNA): TGTGCCAGCCGACGACAGGGAGGTACCGCTGAAGCTTTCTTT.

The chain links TRBV15 to TRBJ2-6, with D possibly being TRBD1 or TRBD2 (6 bases each). The CDR3 runs 18 residues. Germline V CDR1 and CDR2: LNHNV, YYDKDF (reference sequence). V was clipped by 3 bases and J by 1 base, with 16 bases between them. The CDR3: CATSSAGTSVSGANVLTF. The DNA of the CDR3 is TGTGCCACCAGCAGCGCGGGGACAAGCGTGTCTGGGGCCAACGTCCTGACTTTC.

The gene calls are TRBV11-2 and TRBJ1-4; 7 positions match TRBD1. Germline V gives CDR1 SGHAT, CDR2 FQNNGV. V was pared by 5 bases and J by 0 bases, with 6 bases of the junction left unmatched. CDR3 length: 16 residues. The CDR3 sequence is CASSKGQTTTNEKLFF. The CDR3 DNA reads as TGTGCCAGCAGCAAGGGACAGACCACAACTAATGAAAAACTGTTTTTT.

The chain recombines TRBV12-3 or TRBV12-4 with TRBJ1-5; D perhaps matches TRBD1 (6 bases). V shed 6 bases and J shed 5 bases, with 11 bases lying between them. There are 13 residues in the CDR3. CDR3 nucleotides: TGTGCCAGCAGCCCAGGGGCCTATCAGCCCCAGCATTTT. The encoded protein is CASSPGAYQPQHF.

This clone appeared once. The chain couples TRBV28 to TRBJ2-3, with a possible D match to TRBD2 (7 bases). The CDR3 length is 14 residues. With 6 bases removed from V and 4 bases from J, the gap between germline ends came to 14 bases. Germline V gene sequence: CDR1 MDHEN, CDR2 SYDVKM. CDR3 sequence reads: CASRAGGGADTQYF. The CDR3 nucleotides read TGTGCCAGCAGAGCCGGAGGGGGGGCAGATACGCAGTATTTT.

The chain uses TRBV5-1 and TRBJ2-5; 7 bases are shared with TRBD1. Germline CDR1 is SGHRS and CDR2 is YFSETQ. This CDR3 spans 15 amino acids. Germline trimming cut 3 bases from V and 2 bases from J; bases unmatched to any gene: 7. The CDR3 DNA reads TGCGCCAGCAGCTGGGCAGGGGGTTTTCAAGAGACCCAGTACTTC. It encodes CASSWAGGFQETQYF.